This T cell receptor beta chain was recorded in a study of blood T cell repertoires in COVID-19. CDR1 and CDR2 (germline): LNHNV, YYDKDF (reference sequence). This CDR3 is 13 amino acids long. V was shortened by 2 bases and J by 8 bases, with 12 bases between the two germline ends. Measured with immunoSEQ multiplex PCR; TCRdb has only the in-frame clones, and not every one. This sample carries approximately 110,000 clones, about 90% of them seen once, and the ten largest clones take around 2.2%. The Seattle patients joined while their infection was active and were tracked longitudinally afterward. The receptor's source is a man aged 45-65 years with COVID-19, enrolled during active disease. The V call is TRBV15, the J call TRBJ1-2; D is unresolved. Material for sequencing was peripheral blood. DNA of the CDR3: TGTGCCACCAGCAGACCTAGGAGTATGGGCTACACCTTC. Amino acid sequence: CATSRPRSMGYTF. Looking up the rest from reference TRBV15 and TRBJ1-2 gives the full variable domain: DAMVIQNPRYQVTQFGKPVTLSCSQTLNHNVMYWYQQKSSQAPKLLFHYYDKDFNNEADTPDNFQSRRPNTSFCFLDIRSPGLGDTAMYLCATSRPRSMGYTFGSGTRLTVV.